The 2 T cell receptor beta chains below come from one sample, sequenced in a study of control samples from healthy donors and cancer patients. The method was immunoSEQ multiplex PCR; TCRdb's version includes in-frame clones alone and lacks a portion of them. The table lists some 150,000 clones, under 90% of them singletons, with about 4.9% in the top ten. Input material: blood. The source of these receptors is a man aged 25-45 years in good health.

This sequence joins TRBV28 and TRBJ2-2; 9 nucleotides match TRBD1. Germline assignment: CDR1 MDHEN and CDR2 SYDVKM. The CDR3 length is 18 residues. After removal of 7 bases from V and 3 bases from J, the junction contained 15 bases not matched to a gene. The chain's CDR3 is CASTSKSPGQGYTGELFF. Written as DNA, the CDR3 is TGTGCCAGCACGTCGAAAAGCCCGGGACAGGGTTACACCGGGGAGCTGTTTTTT.

The gene calls are TRBV6-5 and TRBJ2-5, with 9 bases lining up with TRBD2. Per the germline V gene, CDR1 is MNHEY and CDR2 is SVGAGI. The V and J ends lost 10 bases and 4 bases, in that order; junction bases with no gene match: 10. The CDR3 is 14 residues long. CDR3 amino acids: CATTRGGLRETQYF. The DNA of the CDR3 is TGTGCCACCACGCGGGGGGGATTGAGAGAGACCCAGTACTTC.